A selection of T cell receptor beta chains follows, all from one sample in a study of T cells in Graves' hyperthyroidism and ophthalmopathy. TCRdb re-analysed the multiplex PCR reads in MiXCR, keeping a single row per CDR3 protein. The sample consists of roughly 840,000 distinct CDR3 sequences, roughly 40% of them appearing once. The sequenced sample consisted of blood. Source of these receptors: a man aged 18 to 29 with Graves' hyperthyroidism. Each CDR3 is given with its conserved first and last residue. The order of the fields is J gene, D gene, V gene, clone size, CDR3 protein, CDR3 DNA. A D gene is named only where the DNA matches it firmly. Size is omitted from some rows. Given values are once, few, many or a class for expanded clones.

J: TRBJ1-5
D: .
V: TRBV7-6
size: .
CDR3: CASNLEGNQPQHF
DNA: TGTGCCAGCAACCTCGAGGGCAATCAGCCCCAGCATTTT

J: TRBJ2-7
D: .
V: TRBV6-5
size: once
CDR3: CATSLRVPGGRLHEQYF
DNA: TGTGCCACCTCTCTCAGGGTCCCAGGGGGGCGTCTGCACGAGCAGTACTTC

J: TRBJ1-6
D: .
V: TRBV6-5
size: once
CDR3: CASSYSFHNGEYNSPLHF
DNA: TGTGCCAGCAGTTACTCGTTTCACAATGGGGAATATAATTCACCCCTCCACTTT

J: TRBJ2-2
D: TRBD2
V: TRBV7-6
size: .
CDR3: CASSLEELSGSPGELFF
DNA: TGTGCCAGCAGCTTAGAGGAATTAAGCGGGAGCCCCGGGGAGCTGTTTTTT

J: TRBJ1-5
D: .
V: TRBV6-5
size: many
CDR3: CASRVGNNQPQHF
DNA: TGTGCCAGCAGGGTAGGGAACAATCAGCCCCAGCATTTT

J: TRBJ1-1
D: .
V: TRBV20-1
size: .
CDR3: CSARSRVGPRGTEAFF
DNA: TGCAGTGCTAGATCTCGGGTGGGGCCCCGGGGGACTGAAGCTTTCTTT

J: TRBJ1-1
D: .
V: TRBV19
size: .
CDR3: CASRQPDTEAFF
DNA: TGTGCCAGTAGGCAACCAGATACTGAAGCTTTCTTT

J: TRBJ1-1
D: .
V: TRBV19
size: many
CDR3: CASSIVGTRNTEAFF
DNA: TGTGCCAGTAGTATAGTCGGGACAAGGAACACTGAAGCTTTCTTT

J: TRBJ1-1
D: .
V: TRBV20-1
size: .
CDR3: CSAAEGHLNTEAFF
DNA: TGCAGTGCTGCCGAGGGACACCTGAACACTGAAGCTTTCTTT

J: TRBJ1-1
D: .
V: TRBV5-1
size: many
CDR3: CASSLAVGKNTEAFF
DNA: TGCGCCAGCAGCTTGGCCGTGGGCAAGAACACTGAAGCTTTCTTT

J: TRBJ1-1
D: TRBD1
V: TRBV9
size: .
CDR3: CASSYAYRGRGGTEVFF
DNA: TGTGCCAGCAGTTACGCTTACAGGGGACGAGGGGGCACTGAAGTTTTCTTT

J: TRBJ2-7
D: .
V: TRBV29-1
size: .
CDR3: CSLAAYYEQYF
DNA: TGCAGCTTGGCAGCCTACTACGAGCAGTACTTC

J: TRBJ2-2
D: .
V: TRBV11-2
size: .
CDR3: CASSQGRASNTGELFF
DNA: TGCGCCAGCAGCCAAGGGCGGGCCTCGAACACCGGGGAGCTGTTTTTT

J: TRBJ1-1
D: .
V: TRBV11-2
size: many
CDR3: CASSVIEGTEAFF
DNA: TGTGCCAGCAGCGTCATAGAGGGCACTGAAGCTTTCTTT

J: TRBJ1-2
D: TRBD1
V: TRBV10-3
size: .
CDR3: CAISQDRGRGYTF
DNA: TGTGCCATCAGCCAGGACAGGGGTCGCGGCTACACCTTC